Listed below are T cell receptor beta chains from one sample, sequenced in a study of cytomegalovirus exposure and HLA in healthy donors. Only in-frame clones appear in the TCRdb table, and some are missing; sequencing was by immunoSEQ multiplex PCR. The sample has more than 75,000 clones; over 65% are singletons. Material for sequencing was PBMCs. These receptor sequences come from a man aged 35 to 55 in good health and CMV-seropositive. The CDR3 runs from the conserved cysteine through the conserved F or W. The order of the fields is J gene, D gene, clone size, V gene, CDR3 DNA, CDR3 protein. The D gene is left open where the match is weak. Size is omitted from some rows. Given values are once, few, many or a class for expanded clones.

>TRBJ2-5|TRBD2|NA|TRBV13
TGTGCCAGCAGCGCCCGGACTAGCGGGGAAGAGACCCAGTACTTC
CASSARTSGEETQYF
>TRBJ2-5|NA|NA|TRBV6-1
TGTGCCAGCACCCCCCTCGGGGGGCGAGAGACCCAGTACTTC
CASTPLGGRETQYF
>TRBJ2-3|NA|NA|TRBV7-9
TGTGCCAGCAGCTTAATTTCCAGCGGCACAGATACGCAGTATTTT
CASSLISSGTDTQYF
>TRBJ2-6|NA|once|TRBV5-6
TGTGCCAGCAGCTTAATTGACACCACGGGGGCCAACGTCCTGACTTTC
CASSLIDTTGANVLTF
>TRBJ1-3|NA|NA|TRBV5-1
TGCGCCAGCAGCTTGGACTCAGGCGGGGGCTCTGGAAACACCATATATTTT
CASSLDSGGGSGNTIYF
>TRBJ2-3|NA|NA|TRBV29-1
TGCAGCGTTGAGCCCGGACCTGGGGGCCTAGATACGCAGTATTTT
CSVEPGPGGLDTQYF
>TRBJ2-5|NA|NA|TRBV11-3
TGTGCCAGCAGCTTGGGGGCCGCTAGCGGAGAGACCCAGTACTTC
CASSLGAASGETQYF
>TRBJ1-1|NA|NA|TRBV4-1
TGCGCCAGCAGCCAAGATATGAGGTGGACTGAAGCTTTCTTT
CASSQDMRWTEAFF
>TRBJ2-7|NA|NA|TRBV5-6
TGTGCCAGCAGCTTGGAATTCGGCAGGGGTGTCTACGAGCAGTACTTC
CASSLEFGRGVYEQYF
>TRBJ2-7|TRBD1|NA|TRBV28
TGTGCCAGCAGTTACCGGGACAGGGGGGGCGAGCAGTACTTC
CASSYRDRGGEQYF
>TRBJ2-6|NA|NA|TRBV20-1
TGCAGTGTAGGGGCCAACGTCCTGACTTTC
CSVGANVLTF
>TRBJ2-2|NA|once|TRBV6-1
TGTGCCAGCACTAGGTCAGGGGACACCGGGGAGCTGTTTTTT
CASTRSGDTGELFF
>TRBJ2-2|NA|NA|TRBV19
TGTGCCAGTAGTATGGACTACACCGGGGAGCTGTTTTTT
CASSMDYTGELFF
>TRBJ1-6|TRBD1|NA|TRBV9
TGTGCCAGCAGCGGATACGCGGGGACAGATAATTCACCCCTCCACTTT
CASSGYAGTDNSPLHF
>TRBJ1-5|TRBD1|NA|TRBV5-6
TGTGCCAGCAGCCGCAAGATCGGGACAGGGGGCAATCAGCCCCAGCATTTT
CASSRKIGTGGNQPQHF
>TRBJ2-1|TRBD2|few|TRBV7-8
TGTGCCAGCAGCAGCCGGACTAGCGGGAGAGTAGATGAGCAGTTCTTC
CASSSRTSGRVDEQFF
>TRBJ2-1|NA|NA|TRBV14
TGTGCCAGCAGCCAAGAACAGGGAGAGCAGTTCTTC
CASSQEQGEQFF
>TRBJ2-5|TRBD1|NA|TRBV7-9
TGTGCCAGCAGCTTAGGACAGGGGGCGCGAGAGACCCAGTACTTC
CASSLGQGARETQYF
>TRBJ2-7|TRBD2|few|TRBV27
TGTGCCAGCAGTACAACTAGCGGGAGGGATCTACGAGTGCAGTACTTC
CASSTTSGRDLRVQYF
>TRBJ2-2|TRBD2|NA|TRBV10-3
TGTGCCATCAGTGGCTCACTAGCGGGGGCCATGGGGGTCGGGGAGCTGTTTTTT
CAISGSLAGAMGVGELFF
>TRBJ1-3|NA|NA|TRBV9
TGTGCCAGCAGCGATACAGGACAACTCTCTGGAAACACCATATATTTT
CASSDTGQLSGNTIYF
>TRBJ1-4|NA|few|TRBV5-4
TGTGCCAGCAGCTCTCGACAGGACCGTAATGAAAAACTGTTTTTT
CASSSRQDRNEKLFF
>TRBJ2-5|TRBD1|few|TRBV7-8
TGTGCCAGCACATCCTCCGGACAGGACGGGGAGACCCAGTACTTC
CASTSSGQDGETQYF
>TRBJ1-5|TRBD1|NA|TRBV6-4
TGTGCCAGCAGCAAGACAGGGGACAATCAGCCCCAGCATTTT
CASSKTGDNQPQHF
>TRBJ2-7|TRBD1|NA|TRBV5-3
TGTGCCAGAAGCCATCCCCCGGGACAGGCAACCTACGAGCAGTACTTC
CARSHPPGQATYEQYF
>TRBJ1-1|NA|few|TRBV28
TGTGCCAGCTTTCCCGGGGAAGGGCCCATGAACACTGAAGCTTTCTTT
CASFPGEGPMNTEAFF
>TRBJ2-1|TRBD2|NA|TRBV15
TGTGCCACCAGCAGAGGGTCAGTAGCGGGGGGGAACAATGAGCAGTTCTTC
CATSRGSVAGGNNEQFF